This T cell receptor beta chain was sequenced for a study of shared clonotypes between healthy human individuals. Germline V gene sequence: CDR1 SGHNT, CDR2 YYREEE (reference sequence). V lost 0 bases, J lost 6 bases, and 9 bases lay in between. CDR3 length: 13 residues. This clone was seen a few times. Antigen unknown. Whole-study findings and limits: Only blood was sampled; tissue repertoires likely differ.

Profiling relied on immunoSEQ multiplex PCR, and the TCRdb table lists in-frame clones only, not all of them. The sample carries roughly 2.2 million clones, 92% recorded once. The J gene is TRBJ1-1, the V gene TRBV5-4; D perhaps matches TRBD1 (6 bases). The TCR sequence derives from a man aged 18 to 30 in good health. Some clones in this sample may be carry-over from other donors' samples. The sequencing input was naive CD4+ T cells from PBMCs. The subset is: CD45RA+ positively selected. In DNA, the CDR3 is TGTGCCAGCAGCTTGGTTGGGGGCTCTGAAGCTTTCTTT. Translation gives CASSLVGGSEAFF.